This TCR beta chain was captured in a study of cytomegalovirus exposure and HLA in healthy donors. Method: immunoSEQ multiplex PCR; TCRdb's copy keeps in-frame clones and lacks some. The sample carries 200,000 to 250,000 clones, 80% to 90% recorded once. Per germline, CDR1 SEHNR and CDR2 FQNEAQ (reference sequence). The CDR3 is 14 residues long. The germline V and J ends were trimmed by 1 base and 7 bases, with 8 bases remaining between them. The chain is built from TRBV7-9 and TRBJ1-6, with unresolved D. The source of this sequence is a man younger than 35 in good health and CMV-seronegative. The sequencing sample was made of PBMCs. This CDR3 is CASSLGQTNSPLHF. The CDR3 coding sequence is TGTGCCAGCAGCTTAGGGCAGACAAATTCACCCCTCCACTTT. The entire variable domain, with the rest obtained from reference TRBV7-9 and TRBJ1-6, is as follows: DTGVSQNPRHKITKRGQNVTFRCDPISEHNRLYWYRQTLGQGPEFLTYFQNEAQLEKSRLLSDRFSAERPKGSFSTLEIQRTEQGDSAMYLCASSLGQTNSPLHFGNGTRLTVT.